The 29 T cell receptor beta chains below come from one sample, sequenced in a study of control samples from healthy donors and cancer patients. Clones were sequenced by immunoSEQ multiplex PCR, and TCRdb holds only the in-frame ones, with some missing. The table shows under 200,000 clones, with roughly 94% occurring only once. Sequencing used blood. Source of these receptors: a woman between 35 and 50 years old in good health.

The chain carries TRBV6-1 and TRBJ1-5, with D perhaps matching TRBD1 (5 bases). This CDR3 spans 15 amino acids. Per germline, CDR1 MNHNS and CDR2 SASEGT. With 3 bases removed from V and 1 base from J, the gap between germline ends came to 10 bases. The CDR3 loop reads CASSDREGSNQPQHF. Here the CDR3 DNA reads TGTGCCAGCAGTGACAGGGAAGGGAGCAATCAGCCCCAGCATTTT.

The genes are TRBV7-6 and TRBJ2-1; the D is unclear. Looked up from germline, CDR1 is SGHVS and CDR2 is FNYEAQ. The CDR3 runs 15 residues. Trimming cost V 0 bases and J 4 bases, with 10 bases left between them. In nucleotides, the CDR3 is TGTGCCAGCAGCTTAGCTCTGATTCTTTACAATGAGCAGTTCTTC. This encodes CASSLALILYNEQFF. Drawing the rest from reference TRBV7-6 and TRBJ2-1, the complete variable domain is GAGVSQSPRYKVTKRGQDVALRCDPISGHVSLYWYRQALGQGPEFLTYFNYEAQQDKSGLPNDRFSAERPEGSISTLTIQRTEQRDSAMYRCASSLALILYNEQFFGPGTRLTVL.

J is TRBJ2-1 and V is TRBV7-9; 8 positions match TRBD2. The length of the CDR3 is 13 residues. Germline CDR1 is SEHNR and CDR2 is FQNEAQ (reference sequence). V lost 7 bases and J lost 6; bases outside the gene matches: 5. This chain's CDR3 is CASTGLAGNEQFF. The DNA of the CDR3 is TGTGCCAGCACGGGCCTAGCGGGCAATGAGCAGTTCTTC.

V gene TRBV15 combines with J gene TRBJ1-2; D is undetermined. Trimming left V 0 bases short and J 5 bases short, with 10 bases between. The germline gives CDR1 LNHNV, CDR2 YYDKDF (reference sequence). CDR3 size: 14 residues. CDR3 residues: CATSRDPGEYGYTF. CDR3 coding DNA: TGTGCCACCAGCAGAGATCCCGGAGAATATGGCTACACCTTC.

The chain carries TRBV2 and TRBJ1-5; 8 bases are a match to TRBD1. CDR1 and CDR2 from the germline V gene are SNHLY and FYNNEI. V shed 8 bases, J shed 0 bases, and the junction held 9 bases outside the gene matches. The CDR3 is made up of 16 amino acids. The CDR3 spells CASGGQGGYSNQPQHF. The CDR3 DNA sequence: TGTGCCAGCGGCGGACAGGGCGGTTATAGCAATCAGCCCCAGCATTTT.

The chain's CDR3 is CASSFRNEQYF. Here the CDR3 DNA reads TGTGCCAGCAGCTTTCGAAACGAGCAGTACTTC. This sequence joins TRBV7-9 and TRBJ2-7; D remains unclear. V dropped 3 bases and J dropped 5 bases, with 5 bases sitting between them. The CDR3 extends over 11 amino acids. CDR1 and CDR2 from the germline V gene are SEHNR and FQNEAQ (reference sequence).

The chain couples TRBV11-2 to TRBJ2-2; D perhaps matches TRBD2 (6 bases). Germline CDR1 and CDR2: SGHAT and FQNNGV. The CDR3 length is 16 residues. The germline V and J ends were trimmed by 1 base and 4 bases, with 13 bases remaining between them. CDR3 residues: CASSLAPEGITGELFF. CDR3 nucleotide sequence: TGTGCCAGCAGCTTAGCCCCGGAGGGGATCACCGGGGAGCTGTTTTTT. The entire variable domain, with the rest obtained from reference TRBV11-2 and TRBJ2-2, is as follows: EAGVAQSPRYKIIEKRQSVAFWCNPISGHATLYWYQQILGQGPKLLIQFQNNGVVDDSQLPKDRFSAERLKGVDSTLKIQPAKLEDSAVYLCASSLAPEGITGELFFGEGSRLTVL.

This chain links TRBV7-9 with TRBJ1-1; D is perhaps TRBD1 (5 bases). CDR3 length: 15 residues. V lost 2 bases to trimming and J lost 1 base, with 11 bases between them. Germline V CDR1 and CDR2: SEHNR, FQNEAQ (reference sequence). The CDR3 nucleotides read TGTGCCAGCAGCTTAATATCGCAGGGGAACACTGAAGCTTTCTTT. Translated: CASSLISQGNTEAFF.

Worth noting for this clone: Within the sample, other DNA sequences also encode this same CDR3. The rearrangement joins TRBV19 to TRBJ1-2, with 7 bases matching TRBD1. With V trimmed by 4 bases and J by 4 bases, 3 bases remained unmatched. The germline V gene has CDR1 LNHDA and CDR2 SQIVND (reference sequence). This CDR3 has 13 amino acids. The CDR3: CASSKDRAYGYTF. The CDR3 DNA reads TGTGCCAGTAGTAAAGACAGGGCCTATGGCTACACCTTC.

The V call is TRBV5-5, the J call TRBJ1-5, with 8 bases that match TRBD1. Germline assignment: CDR1 SGHKS and CDR2 YYEKEE (reference sequence). This CDR3 is 15 amino acids long. J lost 5 bases, V lost 6 bases, and 10 bases had no gene match. The CDR3 spells CASTAGQGAYQPQHF. CDR3 nucleotide sequence: TGTGCCAGCACCGCTGGGCAGGGGGCATATCAGCCCCAGCATTTT.

This chain uses TRBV7-2 with TRBJ2-5; 9 bases fit TRBD2. Germline loops: CDR1 SGHTA, CDR2 FQGNSA. This CDR3 is built from 15 residues. The trim removed 5 bases at V and 4 bases at J, leaving 8 bases unmatched. The CDR3: CASSLGVAGVETQYF. The CDR3 coding sequence is TGTGCCAGCAGCCTCGGGGTAGCGGGAGTAGAGACCCAGTACTTC.

The chain carries TRBV10-3 and TRBJ2-7, with 7 bases matching TRBD1. This CDR3 is built from 14 residues. Per germline, CDR1 ENHRY and CDR2 SYGVKD. V trimming: 3 bases; J trimming: 2 bases; junction bases outside the gene matches: 4. The CDR3 nucleotides read TGTGCCATCAGTGATCCACAGGGGACCTACGAGCAGTACTTC. It encodes CAISDPQGTYEQYF.

The chain uses TRBV3-1 (or the pseudogene TRBV3-2) and TRBJ1-4; no reliable D call. The germline gives CDR1 LGHDT, CDR2 YNNKEL (reference sequence). With 5 bases removed from V and 7 bases from J, the gap between germline ends came to 8 bases. There are 12 residues in the CDR3. CDR3 DNA: TGTGCCAGCAGCTCCGGGAGTGAAAAACTGTTTTTT. The encoded protein is CASSSGSEKLFF.

The chain combines TRBV27 with TRBJ1-1; D may be TRBD1 (5 bases). V shed 5 bases and J shed 0 bases, with 16 bases lying between them. The CDR3 extends over 16 amino acids. Per germline, CDR1 MNHEY and CDR2 SMNVEV (reference sequence). CDR3 region: CASSILGGSLNTEAFF. Written as DNA, the CDR3 is TGTGCCAGCAGTATACTGGGGGGGTCTTTGAACACTGAAGCTTTCTTT.

Note on this clone: At one of its ends the junction is not consistent with the germline gene, which may arise from a read error. The genes are TRBV15 and TRBJ2-7; D might be TRBD1 (7 bases). This CDR3 spans 13 amino acids. Germline loops: CDR1 LNHNV, CDR2 YYDKDF (reference sequence). As DNA, the CDR3 is TGTGCCACCAGCAGAGATTGGAGGGACAGAGGGACCTTC. Its protein is CATSRDWRDRGTF.

With regard to this clone: One end of the junction varies from germline; a read error may be responsible. The rearrangement links TRBV3-1 (or the pseudogene TRBV3-2) to TRBJ2-1; D is perhaps TRBD2 (7 bases). Germline CDR1 and CDR2: LGHDT and YNNKEL (reference sequence). The CDR3 spans 14 residues. CDR3 amino acids: CASGHRGAGNEQFF. The CDR3 DNA reads TGTGCCAGCGGCCATCGGGGGGCCGGCAATGAGCAGTTCTTC.

This chain uses TRBV6-5 with TRBJ2-7; 14 nucleotides match TRBD2. With 6 bases clipped from V and 3 bases from J, the junction kept 4 bases outside the gene matches. The germline V gene encodes CDR1 MNHEY and CDR2 SVGAGI. The CDR3 has 15 amino acids. CDR3 sequence: CASRQGLAGVYEQYF. The DNA for the CDR3 is TGTGCCAGCAGGCAGGGACTAGCGGGAGTCTACGAGCAGTACTTC.

This CDR3 is CASSSDTVLINTIYF. The CDR3 DNA follows: TGTGCCAGCAGCTCTGATACTGTCCTCATCAACACCATATATTTT. The genes are TRBV7-2 and TRBJ1-3; D call uncertain. The CDR3 consists of 15 residues. CDR1 SGHTA and CDR2 FQGNSA come from the germline V gene. With 4 bases removed from V and 7 bases from J, the gap between germline ends came to 17 bases.

DNA of the CDR3: TGTGCCAGCAGTTTTTATCGGCTCGATGGCTACACCTTC. As protein: CASSFYRLDGYTF. V and J are TRBV12-3 or TRBV12-4 and TRBJ1-2; D not resolved. This CDR3 region has 13 residues. Trimming removed 3 bases from V and 6 bases from J, with 11 bases in between.

V and J are TRBV19 and TRBJ1-4, with D maybe TRBD1 (5 bases). CDR1 is LNHDA, CDR2 SQIVND, per germline (reference sequence). The CDR3 extends over 12 amino acids. Between the trimmed V and J ends, which lost 3 bases and 12 bases, there was a span of 11 bases. This CDR3 is CASSMSRDELFF. The CDR3 DNA reads TGTGCCAGTAGTATGAGCCGGGACGAACTGTTTTTT.

The J gene is TRBJ2-7, the V gene TRBV2; perhaps D is TRBD1 or TRBD2 (5 bases each). V was clipped by 11 bases and J by 3 bases, with 20 bases between them. CDR3 length equals 14 residues. Germline assignment: CDR1 SNHLY and CDR2 FYNNEI. The CDR3 DNA reads as TGTGCCGTTGGAGTACGGATGGGGGTCTACGAGCAGTACTTC. It is translated as CAVGVRMGVYEQYF.

V and J are TRBV28 and TRBJ1-4; perhaps TRBD1 as D (5 bases). The CDR3 covers 14 residues. V dropped 8 bases and J dropped 4 bases, with 14 bases sitting between them. Germline V gene sequence: CDR1 MDHEN, CDR2 SYDVKM. Written as DNA, the CDR3 is TGTGCCAGCGGGGTGGGACGGGGTAATGAAAAACTGTTTTTT. Its protein product is CASGVGRGNEKLFF.

The V and J genes are TRBV29-1 and TRBJ1-2; 7 nucleotides match TRBD1. J gave up 2 bases and V 4 bases, and 7 bases lay outside the gene matches. This CDR3 spans 14 amino acids. The germline CDR1 and CDR2 sequences are SQVTM and ANQGSEA. The CDR3 DNA is TGCAGCGTTGTTGTTCCAGGGGGAAACTATGGCTACACCTTC. This encodes CSVVVPGGNYGYTF. Combining the CDR3 with reference TRBV29-1 and TRBJ1-2 gives the whole variable domain SAVISQKPSRDICQRGTSLTIQCQVDSQVTMMFWYRQQPGQSLTLIATANQGSEATYESGFVIDKFPISRPNLTFSTLTVSNMSPEDSSIYLCSVVVPGGNYGYTFGSGTRLTVV.

The V gene is TRBV9, the J gene TRBJ2-2; D is unresolved. The V end lost 4 bases, the J end lost 5 bases, and 21 bases lay between the germline ends. The CDR3 is 17 amino acids. Germline V gene data show CDR1 as SGDLS and CDR2 as YYNGEE. The DNA for the CDR3 is TGTGCCAGCAGCCCCCCGGCTGTGACGAGTGGAACCGGGGAGCTGTTTTTT. Encoded protein: CASSPPAVTSGTGELFF.

The chain employs TRBV6-5 and TRBJ1-1, with D tentatively TRBD1 (6 bases). CDR3 length: 13 amino acids. Germline V gene data show CDR1 as MNHEY and CDR2 as SVGAGI. V was cut by 2 bases and J by 4 bases, with 8 bases left in between. CDR3 sequence (DNA): TGTGCCAGCAGTTACATAGGGGGCACTGAAGCTTTCTTT. Amino acid sequence: CASSYIGGTEAFF.

The chain recombines TRBV4-3 with TRBJ1-2; the D gene is possibly TRBD1 (5 bases). The V gene lost 3 bases and the J gene lost 4 bases, with 12 bases spanning the gap. This CDR3 region has 14 residues. Germline V lookup: CDR1 LGHNA, CDR2 YSLEER. The CDR3 sequence is CASSQGEAGYGYTF. The CDR3 DNA follows: TGCGCCAGCAGCCAGGGGGAGGCTGGCTATGGCTACACCTTC.

The chain has TRBV11-2 and TRBJ2-5; no definite D call. There are 13 residues in the CDR3. V lost 3 bases to trimming and J lost 2 bases, with 7 bases between them. Per the germline V gene, CDR1 is SGHAT and CDR2 is FQNNGV. CDR3 amino acids: CASSFEVQETQYF. The CDR3 bases are TGTGCCAGCAGCTTTGAAGTACAAGAGACCCAGTACTTC.

The V call is TRBV4-2, the J call TRBJ2-1; no clear D gene. This CDR3 comprises 16 residues. The V end was cut by 0 bases, the J end by 7 bases, with 16 bases between. CDR1 is LGHNA, CDR2 YNFKEQ, per germline. CDR3 nucleotide sequence: TGTGCCAGCAGCCAAGAACCGGCGGTCGCAAGGAATGAGCAGTTCTTC. This encodes CASSQEPAVARNEQFF.

This clone was observed a few times. This sequence joins TRBV10-3 and TRBJ1-6; 10 bases agree with TRBD1. The germline CDR1 and CDR2 sequences are ENHRY and SYGVKD. This CDR3 spans 13 amino acids. V was clipped by 6 bases and J by 11 bases; unmatched bases: 4. CDR3 nucleotides: TGTGCCATCAGCGGGGACAGGGGTACACCCCTCCACTTT. Translated, it gives CAISGDRGTPLHF.